One sample yielded the 9 T cell receptor beta chains listed below, sequenced in a study of blood T cell repertoires in COVID-19. Repertoires were generated with immunoSEQ multiplex PCR, while TCRdb's copy carries only in-frame clones and drops some. In the table there are about 77,000 clones, 80% of which are singletons. The material sequenced was peripheral blood. These TCRs come from a woman in her 70s with acute or convalescent COVID-19.

The V call is TRBV5-4, the J call TRBJ2-7, with 7 bases identical to TRBD1. The CDR3 runs to 14 residues. Germline V lookup: CDR1 SGHNT, CDR2 YYREEE (reference sequence). The trim removed 4 bases at V and 7 bases at J, leaving 11 bases unmatched. The CDR3 coding sequence is TGTGCCAGCAGCACAGGGGACACCGCCGGGGAGCAGTACTTC. Its translation: CASSTGDTAGEQYF.

This chain connects TRBV4-2 to TRBJ1-3; D is undetermined. V lost 5 bases and J 0 bases, leaving 8 bases between the germline ends. The germline CDR1 and CDR2 sequences are LGHNA and YNFKEQ. This CDR3 has 14 amino acids. CDR3 in amino acids: CASSARGSGNTIYF. CDR3 DNA: TGTGCCAGCAGCGCCCGGGGCTCTGGAAACACCATATATTTT.

The chain joins TRBV13 to TRBJ1-6; D is unclear. The ends were cut back, 2 bases at V and 7 bases at J, with 6 bases in the middle. This CDR3 has 13 residues. Germline V gene sequence: CDR1 PRHDT, CDR2 FYEKMQ (reference sequence). CDR3 protein: CASSLSLNSPLHF. The CDR3 bases are TGTGCCAGCAGCTTATCCCTAAATTCACCCCTCCACTTT.

This sequence joins TRBV5-8 and TRBJ2-1; D is perhaps TRBD2 (7 bases). Germline CDR1 and CDR2: SGHTS and YDEGEE. The CDR3 runs to 14 residues. V shed 7 bases and J shed 2 bases, with 13 bases lying between them. The CDR3 protein is CASPRGAAYNEQFF. CDR3 coding DNA: TGTGCCAGCCCTCGGGGGGCTGCCTACAATGAGCAGTTCTTC.

The V gene is TRBV7-2, the J gene TRBJ1-1; TRBD1 aligns across 9 bases. The CDR3 is 14 amino acids. Per the germline V gene, CDR1 is SGHTA and CDR2 is FQGNSA. V lost 4 bases, J lost 7 bases, and 7 bases stayed unmatched. This CDR3 is CASSSRQGELEAFF. CDR3 nucleotide sequence: TGTGCCAGCAGCTCGAGACAGGGGGAGCTTGAAGCTTTCTTT. Variable domain in full (rest from reference TRBV7-2 and TRBJ1-1): GAGVSQSPSNKVTEKGKDVELRCDPISGHTALYWYRQSLGQGLEFLIYFQGNSAPDKSGLPSDRFSAERTGGSVSTLTIQRTQQEDSAVYLCASSSRQGELEAFFGQGTRLTVV.

This chain uses TRBV28 with TRBJ2-1, with 8 positions matching TRBD2. The CDR3 runs to 13 residues. The germline V gene encodes CDR1 MDHEN and CDR2 SYDVKM. With 6 bases clipped from V and 12 bases from J, the junction kept 10 bases outside the gene matches. The CDR3 spells CASSRERGRRQFF. The CDR3 coding sequence is TGTGCCAGCAGCCGGGAGCGCGGGAGGCGGCAGTTCTTC.

The V call is TRBV19, the J call TRBJ1-6; TRBD1 agrees at 8 bases. Trimming at V came to 5 bases and at J to 7 bases, leaving 7 bases not matched to a gene. The CDR3 consists of 15 residues. CDR1 is LNHDA, CDR2 SQIVND, per germline (reference sequence). For the CDR3, the DNA is TGTGCCAGTAGTTCCGGACAGGGCATCAATTCACCCCTCCACTTT. It specifies CASSSGQGINSPLHF. Complete variable domain (other parts from reference TRBV19 and TRBJ1-6): DGGITQSPKYLFRKEGQNVTLSCEQNLNHDAMYWYRQDPGQGLRLIYYSQIVNDFQKGDIAEGYSVSREKKESFPLTVTSAQKNPTAFYLCASSSGQGINSPLHFGNGTRLTVT.

The J gene is TRBJ2-5, the V gene TRBV9; maybe TRBD2 (6 bases). Germline values: CDR1 SGDLS, CDR2 YYNGEE. The CDR3 spans 15 residues. V was pared by 2 bases and J by 1 base, with 12 bases between. The CDR3 sequence is CASSVSGRPQETQYF. In nucleotides, the CDR3 is TGTGCCAGCAGCGTTAGCGGCCGCCCCCAAGAGACCCAGTACTTC.

This clone came up once. The chain has TRBV4-1 and TRBJ2-2, with 7 bases lining up with TRBD1. V lost 2 bases, J lost 6 bases, and 12 bases stayed unmatched. Germline CDR1 MGHRA, CDR2 YSYEKL. This CDR3 spans 17 amino acids. The CDR3 bases are TGCGCCAGCAGCCAAAGAGAGAGACAGGGCTCGGCCGGGGAGCTGTTTTTT. It codes for CASSQRERQGSAGELFF.